The 8 T cell receptor beta chains given below trace back to one sample, sequenced in a study of blood T cell repertoires in COVID-19 (dated by TCRdb to about 2020). Receptor amplification or capture employed the immunoSEQ multiplex PCR assay. Held by TCRdb, this immuneACCESS table contains in-frame sequences only and omits some clones. Under half of the omission traces to an unresolved V gene where checked; the cause of the rest is unknown. For this sample the table gives tens of thousands of clones, of which around 72% were detected only once. Around 4% of the sample rests with the top ten. Sequencing input: peripheral blood. The receptor set was obtained from a man in his 70s with COVID-19, enrolled during active disease.

J is TRBJ2-7 and V is TRBV5-6; D is perhaps TRBD1 (5 bases). V gave up 1 base and J gave up 4 bases, with 12 bases separating them. CDR1 is SGHDT and CDR2 is YYEEEE in the germline V gene. This CDR3 has 14 residues. This chain's CDR3 is CASSLTGKAYEQYF. The CDR3 DNA is TGTGCCAGCAGCTTGACAGGCAAAGCGTACGAGCAGTACTTC. The whole variable domain, filled in from reference TRBV5-6 and TRBJ2-7, reads DAGVTQSPTHLIKTRGQQVTLRCSPKSGHDTVSWYQQALGQGPQFIFQYYEEEERQRGNFPDRFSGHQFPNYSSELNVNALLLGDSALYLCASSLTGKAYEQYFGPGTRLTVT.

This clone was seen only once. The chain carries TRBV28 and TRBJ2-7; weak D call: TRBD1 (7 bases). The CDR3 spans 16 residues. V lost 6 bases, J lost 7 bases, and 25 bases lay in between. Germline CDR1 reads MDHEN; CDR2 reads SYDVKM. CDR3 nucleotide sequence: TGTGCCAGCAGAGATGGAGGGGGCTCGGGATCAGGGGAGCAGTACTTC. Translating it yields CASRDGGGSGSGEQYF.

The CDR3 loop reads CASSLGTGSSGRFYTQYF. The CDR3 DNA reads as TGTGCCAGCAGCTTAGGGACAGGGAGCAGCGGCCGTTTCTATACGCAGTATTTT. The chain recombines TRBV7-2 with TRBJ2-3, with 8 bases aligning to TRBD1. With 1 base clipped from V and 7 bases from J, the junction kept 16 bases outside the gene matches. This CDR3 region has 18 residues. Germline V lookup: CDR1 SGHTA, CDR2 FQGNSA.

This clone was detected only once. The V call is TRBV7-8, the J call TRBJ1-1; D unresolved. The CDR3 has 15 residues. CDR1 and CDR2 from the germline V gene are SGHVS and FQNEAQ. V was cut by 2 bases and J by 3 bases, with 13 bases left in between. This CDR3 is CASSLSDGIYTEAFF. The CDR3 DNA reads TGTGCCAGCAGCTTATCAGACGGGATATACACTGAAGCTTTCTTT.

This chain connects TRBV27 to TRBJ2-1; D might be TRBD2 (6 bases). This CDR3 spans 15 amino acids. The V end was cut by 8 bases, the J end by 10 bases, with 24 bases between. CDR1 MNHEY and CDR2 SMNVEV come from the germline V gene (reference sequence). CDR3 loop: CASGPSGTRRREQFF. As DNA, the CDR3 is TGTGCCAGCGGCCCATCGGGGACTCGAAGGCGAGAGCAGTTCTTC.

The chain links TRBV5-1 to TRBJ2-5; tentative D call: TRBD2 (6 bases). This CDR3 has 14 amino acids. Between the trimmed V and J ends, which lost 2 bases and 3 bases, there was a span of 11 bases. Germline V gene sequence: CDR1 SGHRS, CDR2 YFSETQ. The CDR3 sequence: CASSFLAAEETQYF. The CDR3 DNA follows: TGCGCCAGCAGCTTCTTAGCGGCAGAAGAGACCCAGTACTTC.

The chain links TRBV11-2 to TRBJ2-2; 11 nucleotides line up with TRBD1. The CDR3 totals 15 residues. The trim removed 5 bases at V and 5 bases at J, leaving 4 bases unmatched. Germline V gene data show CDR1 as SGHAT and CDR2 as FQNNGV. The CDR3 spells CASSPDRGRTGELFF. The DNA of the CDR3 is TGTGCCAGCAGCCCGGACAGGGGGCGTACCGGGGAGCTGTTTTTT.

A single count supports this clone. J is TRBJ1-1 and V is TRBV7-8, with D unresolved. Germline V lookup: CDR1 SGHVS, CDR2 FQNEAQ. The CDR3 sequence is 18 residues long. V lost 5 bases and J lost 2, with 24 bases in between. The CDR3 DNA reads TGTGCCAGCAGCCTCCTCGAGTCGGGAGGCAGATATAACACTGAAGCTTTCTTT. Translating gives CASSLLESGGRYNTEAFF.